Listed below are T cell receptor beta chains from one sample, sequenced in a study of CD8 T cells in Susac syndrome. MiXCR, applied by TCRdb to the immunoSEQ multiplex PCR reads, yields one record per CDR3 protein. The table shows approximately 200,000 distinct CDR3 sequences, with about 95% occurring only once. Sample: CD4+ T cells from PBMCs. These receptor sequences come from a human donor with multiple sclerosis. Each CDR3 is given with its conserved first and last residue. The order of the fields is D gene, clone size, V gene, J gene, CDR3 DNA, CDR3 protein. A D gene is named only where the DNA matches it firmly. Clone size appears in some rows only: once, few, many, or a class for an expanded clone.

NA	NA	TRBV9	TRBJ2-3	TGTGCCAGCAGCGTAATCGCGGGAAGCACAGATACGCAGTATTTT	CASSVIAGSTDTQYF
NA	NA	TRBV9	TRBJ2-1	TGTGCCAGCAGCGGTGGGTCCTCCGCATACAATGAGCAGTTCTTC	CASSGGSSAYNEQFF
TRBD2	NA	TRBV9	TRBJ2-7	TGTGCCAGCAGCACTCGGGGGGGGTACCCCGCTGTGGAGCAGTACTTC	CASSTRGGYPAVEQYF
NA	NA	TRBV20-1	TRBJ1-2	TGCAGTGCCGACCCGACGGGTGACTATGGCTACACCTTC	CSADPTGDYGYTF
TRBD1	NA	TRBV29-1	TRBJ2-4	TGCAGCGCTCGGACAGGGTCGAGAAACATTCAGTACTTC	CSARTGSRNIQYF
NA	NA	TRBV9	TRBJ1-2	TGTGCCAGCAGCGCCCCCGAGGGGGGTTTCGACTATGGCTACACCTTC	CASSAPEGGFDYGYTF
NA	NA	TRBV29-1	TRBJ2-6	TGCAGCGTCGGAGAGGGCTCTGGGGCCAACGTCCTGACTTTC	CSVGEGSGANVLTF
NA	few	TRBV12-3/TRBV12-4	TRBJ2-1	TGTGCCAGCAGTCCCGACACGCACAATGAGCAGTTCTTC	CASSPDTHNEQFF
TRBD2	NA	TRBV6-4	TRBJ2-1	TGTGCCAGCAGCCCGGTCGGACTAGCGGGGGGCTACAATGAGCAGTTCTTC	CASSPVGLAGGYNEQFF
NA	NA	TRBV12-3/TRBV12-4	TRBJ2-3	TGTGCCAGCAGCTTAGGGGCCTACACAGATACGCAGTATTTT	CASSLGAYTDTQYF
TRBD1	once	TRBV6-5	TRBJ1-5	TGTGCCAGCACGAGGGACAGGGATCAGCCCCAGCATTTT	CASTRDRDQPQHF
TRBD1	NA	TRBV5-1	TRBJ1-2	TGCGCCAGCAGCTTAAATCGGGACAGGGTACAAGGCTACACCTTC	CASSLNRDRVQGYTF
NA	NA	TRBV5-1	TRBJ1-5	TGCGCCAGCAGCTTAGGAGGGGCGACCAATCAGCCCCAGCATTTT	CASSLGGATNQPQHF
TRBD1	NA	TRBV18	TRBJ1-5	TGTGCCAGCTCAGCCGGGACAGGGACATCGCAGCCCCAGCATTTT	CASSAGTGTSQPQHF
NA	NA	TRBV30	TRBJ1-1	TGTGCCTTCAAAAGGGGGGGGACAGAAGCTTTCTTT	CAFKRGGTEAFF
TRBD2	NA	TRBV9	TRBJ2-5	TGTGCCAGCAGCCTCCTAGGTAGCGGGGGGGGAGAGACCCAGTACTTC	CASSLLGSGGGETQYF
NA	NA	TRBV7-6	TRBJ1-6	TGTGCCAGCAGCGCAAGTAGGATCGTCCACTTT	CASSASRIVHF
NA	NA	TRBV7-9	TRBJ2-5	TGTGCCAGCAGCTTAGCTTCAGGGCAAGAGACCCAGTACTTC	CASSLASGQETQYF
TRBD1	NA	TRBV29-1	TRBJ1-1	TGCAGCGCTGAGACAGGGCAAAACACTGAAGCTTTCTTT	CSAETGQNTEAFF
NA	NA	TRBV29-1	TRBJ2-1	TGCAGCGTTGAGAGCAACTACAATGAGCAGTTCTTC	CSVESNYNEQFF
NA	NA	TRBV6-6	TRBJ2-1	TGTGCCAGCAGTTACTCCGCCGGGAGCTCCTACAATGAGCAGTTCTTC	CASSYSAGSSYNEQFF
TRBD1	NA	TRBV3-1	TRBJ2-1	TGTGCCAGCAGCCAAACTGACAGGGAGCATGAGCAGTTCTTC	CASSQTDREHEQFF
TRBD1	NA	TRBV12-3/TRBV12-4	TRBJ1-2	TGTGCCAGCAGTACGCGGACAGGGAATGGCTACACCTTC	CASSTRTGNGYTF
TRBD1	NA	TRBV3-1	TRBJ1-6	TGTGCCAGCAACCATCAGGGGGCAGGACCCCTCCACTTT	CASNHQGAGPLHF
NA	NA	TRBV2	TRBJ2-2	TGTGCCAGCAGGCCGGGACAACTAACCGGGGAGCTGTTTTTT	CASRPGQLTGELFF
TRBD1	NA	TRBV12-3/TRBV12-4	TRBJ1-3	TGTGCCGGACAGGGAAACTCTGGAAACACCATATATTTT	CAGQGNSGNTIYF
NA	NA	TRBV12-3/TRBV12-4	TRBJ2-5	TGTGCCAGCAGTCCCCACGGGGGCGCTGAGACCCAGTACTTC	CASSPHGGAETQYF
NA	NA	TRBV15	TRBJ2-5	TGTGCCACCAGCAGAGGAGGGGTAACAGAGACCCAGTACTTC	CATSRGGVTETQYF
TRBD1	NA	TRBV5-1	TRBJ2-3	TGCGCCAGCAGCCGAGGACAGGGTGAGACAGATACGCAGTATTTT	CASSRGQGETDTQYF